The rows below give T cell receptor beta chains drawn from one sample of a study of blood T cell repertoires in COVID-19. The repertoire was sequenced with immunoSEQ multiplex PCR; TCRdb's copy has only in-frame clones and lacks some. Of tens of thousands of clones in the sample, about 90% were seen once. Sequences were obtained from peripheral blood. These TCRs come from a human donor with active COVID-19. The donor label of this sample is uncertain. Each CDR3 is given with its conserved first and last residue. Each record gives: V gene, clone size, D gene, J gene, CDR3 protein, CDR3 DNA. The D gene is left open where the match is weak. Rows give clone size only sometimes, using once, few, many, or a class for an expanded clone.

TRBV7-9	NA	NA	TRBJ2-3	CASSFGASTDTQYF	TGTGCCAGCAGCTTTGGGGCCTCAACAGATACGCAGTATTTT
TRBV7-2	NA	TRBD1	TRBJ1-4	CASSLVGGTGEKLFF	TGTGCCAGCAGCTTAGTAGGGGGCACAGGTGAAAAACTGTTTTTT
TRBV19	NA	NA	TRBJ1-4	CASRRGGVEKLFF	TGTGCCAGCCGTCGGGGGGGAGTCGAAAAACTGTTTTTT
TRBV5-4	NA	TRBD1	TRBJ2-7	CASQVTGGHEQYF	TGTGCCAGCCAAGTAACAGGGGGCCACGAGCAGTACTTC
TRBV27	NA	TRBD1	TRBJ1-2	CASWGDRGRGGYTF	TGTGCCAGCTGGGGGGACAGGGGGCGAGGGGGCTACACCTTC
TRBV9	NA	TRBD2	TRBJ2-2	CASSVEPSGGNTGELFF	TGTGCCAGCAGCGTAGAGCCTAGCGGGGGGAACACCGGGGAGCTGTTTTTT
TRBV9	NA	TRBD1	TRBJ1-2	CASSPGGTVGYTIGYTF	TGTGCCAGCAGCCCCGGAGGGACAGTAGGATATACAATTGGCTACACCTTC
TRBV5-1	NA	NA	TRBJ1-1	CASSLGHQNTEAFF	TGCGCCAGCAGCTTGGGGCACCAGAACACTGAAGCTTTCTTT
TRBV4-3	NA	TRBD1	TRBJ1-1	CASSRTGGTQSAFF	TGCGCCAGCAGCCGGACAGGGGGTACGCAATCGGCTTTCTTT
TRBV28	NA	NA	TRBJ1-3	CASSPVSSGNTIYF	TGTGCCAGCAGTCCCGTCAGCTCTGGAAACACCATATATTTT
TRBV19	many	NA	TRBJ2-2	CATSWARGGELFF	TGTGCCACTTCCTGGGCGCGGGGCGGGGAGCTGTTTTTT
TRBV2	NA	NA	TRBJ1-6	CASSERWSLPLHF	TGTGCCAGCAGTGAGAGGTGGTCCTTGCCCCTCCACTTT
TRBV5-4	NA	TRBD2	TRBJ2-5	CASSPGLAGAKETQYF	TGTGCCAGCAGCCCCGGACTAGCGGGGGCAAAAGAGACCCAGTACTTC
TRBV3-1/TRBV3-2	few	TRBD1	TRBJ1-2	CASSQGQNNYGYTF	TGTGCCAGCAGCCAGGGACAGAATAACTATGGCTACACCTTC
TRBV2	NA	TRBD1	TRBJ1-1	CASRGTGIGSFF	TGTGCCAGCAGAGGGACAGGCATCGGGTCTTTCTTT
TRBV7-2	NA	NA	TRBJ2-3	CASSPTRGLQYF	TGTGCCAGCAGTCCGACTAGGGGCCTGCAGTATTTT
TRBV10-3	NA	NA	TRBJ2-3	CAIRRYSTDTQYF	TGTGCCATCAGGCGTTATTCGACAGATACGCAGTATTTT
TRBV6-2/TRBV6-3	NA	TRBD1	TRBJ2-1	CASSPGGHYNEQFF	TGTGCCAGCAGTCCAGGGGGCCATTACAATGAGCAGTTCTTC
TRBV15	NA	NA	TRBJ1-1	CATSRDTGNTEAFF	TGTGCCACCAGCAGAGATACCGGGAACACTGAAGCTTTCTTT
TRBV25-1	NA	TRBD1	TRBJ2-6	CASSARDRGGTGANVLTF	TGTGCCAGCAGTGCTAGGGACAGGGGTGGTACTGGGGCCAACGTCCTGACTTTC
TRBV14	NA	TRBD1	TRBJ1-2	CASSHPKAGTDYGYTF	TGTGCCAGCAGCCACCCCAAGGCCGGGACAGACTATGGCTACACCTTC
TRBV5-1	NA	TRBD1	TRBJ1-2	CASSLGQGDGYTF	TGCGCCAGCAGCTTGGGTCAGGGGGATGGCTACACCTTC
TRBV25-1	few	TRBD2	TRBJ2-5	CASSEGGQRGGQETQYF	TGTGCCAGCAGTGAAGGAGGCCAGCGGGGGGGTCAAGAGACCCAGTACTTC